The T cell receptor (beta chain) described here comes from a study of identifying expanded T cells in peripheral blood. Study outcomes and limitations: Technical replicates showed about 1.2 changed clones; two weeks 15 to 20; four weeks 19. Across healthy donors, higher total template counts meant significantly greater approximately 2-week count variance.

Germline V gives CDR1 GTSNPN, CDR2 SVGIG (reference sequence). The ends were cut back, 0 bases at V and 8 bases at J, with 15 bases in the middle. This CDR3 comprises 14 residues. TCRdb's table, derived via immunoSEQ multiplex PCR, lists solely in-frame clones and lacks some. The sample consists of fewer than 55,000 clones, roughly 82% of them appearing once. Collection occurred without any documented infections or immune events in donors. This clone was recorded a few times. Its antigen is currently unknown. This chain connects TRBV30 to TRBJ2-3; no reliable D call. The sample comprised blood. This receptor was taken from a person aged 18 to 69 in good health. The CDR3 DNA follows: TGTGCCTGGAGTGTGGGCGGAAGGGTTGCTACGCAGTATTTT. Translating gives CAWSVGGRVATQYF.